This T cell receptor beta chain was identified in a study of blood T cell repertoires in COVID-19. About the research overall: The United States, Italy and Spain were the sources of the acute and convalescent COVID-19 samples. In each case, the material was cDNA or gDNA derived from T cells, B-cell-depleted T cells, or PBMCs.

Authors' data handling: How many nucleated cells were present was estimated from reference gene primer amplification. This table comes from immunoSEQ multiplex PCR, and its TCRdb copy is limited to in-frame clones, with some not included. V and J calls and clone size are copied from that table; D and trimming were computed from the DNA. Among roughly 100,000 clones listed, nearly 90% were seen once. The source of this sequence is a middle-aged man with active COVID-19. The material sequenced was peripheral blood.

CDR3 amino acids: CASSTRQGASSPLHF. DNA for the CDR3: TGTGCCAGCAGCACCCGACAGGGGGCAAGTTCACCCCTCCACTTT. This chain connects TRBV9 to TRBJ1-6; TRBD1 aligns across 10 bases. V was clipped by 4 bases and J by 9 bases; unmatched bases: 7. CDR3 length: 15 residues. Germline CDR1 SGDLS, CDR2 YYNGEE.